This TCR beta chain came from a study of T cells after yellow fever vaccination. Study findings and constraints: Detected again after the booster were most primary-vaccination clones, at nearly 97% CD4 and approximately 85% CD8. Researchers noted that a small share of clonotypes showed up in both CD4 and CD8 compartments.

A single record per CDR3 protein comes from TCRdb applying MiXCR to the 5' RACE reads. Of 200,000 to 250,000 distinct CDR3 sequences listed, 3% to 4% are singletons. This clonotype occurred many times. Its antigen is undetermined. The J segment lost 6 bases and the V segment lost 4 bases, leaving 12 bases of the junction unmatched. The CDR3 extends over 15 amino acids. The germline CDR1 and CDR2 sequences are SGDLS and YYNGEE. The chain links TRBV9 to TRBJ1-1, with 7 bases fitting TRBD1. The receptor comes from a man between 18 and 35 years old who received the YFV17D yellow fever vaccine. The specimen was CD4+ T cells sorted from PBMCs, collected 10 days after the yellow fever booster vaccination. The CDR3 protein is CASSPQDRYGPEAFF. For the CDR3, the DNA is TGTGCCAGCAGCCCCCAGGACAGGTATGGACCTGAAGCTTTCTTT.